This T cell receptor (beta chain) comes out of a study of T cells in Graves' hyperthyroidism and ophthalmopathy. RNA transcripts provided the source from which TCR beta CDR3 regions were amplified. First-round RT-PCR of the TCR CDR3 relied on the HTBI primer set. TCRdb re-called the multiplex PCR reads with MiXCR, one entry per CDR3 protein. The data hold roughly 740,000 distinct CDR3 sequences, with approximately 16% observed a single time. This clonotype was seen at least ten times. The J segment lost 1 base and the V segment lost 7 bases, leaving 4 bases of the junction unmatched. The CDR3 totals 14 residues. Germline V lookup: CDR1 SNHLY, CDR2 FYNNEI.

Sequenced input: blood. The V and J genes are TRBV2 and TRBJ2-1, with TRBD2 matching 7 bases. This clonotype was obtained from a man aged 18-30 years with Graves' hyperthyroidism. The CDR3 region is CASTELASYNEQFF. For the CDR3, the DNA is TGTGCCAGCACGGAACTAGCGTCCTACAATGAGCAGTTCTTC.